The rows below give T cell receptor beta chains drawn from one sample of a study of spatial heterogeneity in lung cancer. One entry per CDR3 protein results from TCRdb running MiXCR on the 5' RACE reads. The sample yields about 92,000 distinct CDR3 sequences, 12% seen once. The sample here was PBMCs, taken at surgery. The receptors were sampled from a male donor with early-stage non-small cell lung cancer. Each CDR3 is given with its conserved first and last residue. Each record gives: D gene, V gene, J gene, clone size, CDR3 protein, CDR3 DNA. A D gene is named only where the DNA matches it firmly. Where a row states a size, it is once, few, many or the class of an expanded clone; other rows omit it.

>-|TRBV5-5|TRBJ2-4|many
CASSLGGNIQYF
TGTGCCAGCAGCTTGGGAGGGAACATTCAGTACTTC
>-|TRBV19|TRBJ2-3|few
CASTGGWRDTQYF
TGTGCCAGTACCGGCGGTTGGAGAGATACGCAGTATTTT
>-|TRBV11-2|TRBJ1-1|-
CASSTPASRSAFF
TGTGCCAGCAGCACCCCCGCCTCCAGGTCGGCTTTCTTT
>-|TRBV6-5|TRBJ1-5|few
CASSYASPGLVNQPQHF
TGTGCCAGCAGTTACGCCTCTCCGGGACTGGTCAATCAGCCCCAGCATTTT
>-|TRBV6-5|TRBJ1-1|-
CASNPPGFRTEAFF
TGTGCCAGCAACCCTCCGGGATTCAGGACTGAAGCTTTCTTT
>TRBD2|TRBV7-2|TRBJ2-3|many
CASSLWRELTDTQYF
TGTGCCAGCAGCTTATGGCGGGAGCTGACAGATACGCAGTATTTT
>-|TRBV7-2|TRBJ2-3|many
CASSLAATITDTQYF
TGTGCCAGCAGCTTAGCCGCGACTATCACAGATACGCAGTATTTT
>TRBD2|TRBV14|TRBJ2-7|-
CASSQGSGGWYEQYF
TGTGCCAGCAGCCAAGGGAGCGGGGGTTGGTACGAGCAGTACTTC
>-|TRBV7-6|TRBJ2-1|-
CASSGVNEQFF
TGTGCCAGCAGCGGAGTTAATGAGCAGTTCTTC
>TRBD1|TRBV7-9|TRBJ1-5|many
CASSSGTGEKEPQHF
TGTGCCAGCAGCTCCGGCACAGGGGAAAAGGAGCCCCAGCATTTT
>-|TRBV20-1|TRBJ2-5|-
CSARFAEETQYF
TGCAGTGCTAGGTTCGCGGAAGAGACCCAGTACTTC
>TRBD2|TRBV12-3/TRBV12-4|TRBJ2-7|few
CASSALAGAYEQYF
TGTGCCAGCAGCGCTCTAGCGGGCGCTTACGAGCAGTACTTC
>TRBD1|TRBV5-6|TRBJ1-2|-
CASSKTGTALLYGYTF
TGTGCCAGCAGCAAAACCGGGACAGCTTTGCTATATGGCTACACCTTC
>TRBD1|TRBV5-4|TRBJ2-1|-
CASINPTGTGGNEQFF
TGTGCCAGCATTAACCCAACCGGGACAGGGGGAAATGAGCAGTTCTTC
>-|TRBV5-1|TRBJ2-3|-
CASSREKATDTQYF
TGCGCCAGCAGCCGTGAGAAGGCCACAGATACGCAGTATTTT
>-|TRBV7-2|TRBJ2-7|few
CASGPTVYEQYF
TGTGCCAGCGGACCGACAGTTTACGAGCAGTACTTC
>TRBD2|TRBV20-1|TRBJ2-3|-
CSARFLAGGPTDTQYF
TGCAGTGCTAGATTTTTGGCGGGAGGGCCCACAGATACGCAGTATTTT
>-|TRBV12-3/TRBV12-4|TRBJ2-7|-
CASSLGWGTSSYEQYF
TGTGCCAGCAGTTTAGGGTGGGGGACATCTTCCTACGAGCAGTACTTC
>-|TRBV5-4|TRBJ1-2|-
CASSDGAQGHGYTF
TGTGCCAGCAGCGACGGGGCCCAGGGTCATGGCTACACCTTC
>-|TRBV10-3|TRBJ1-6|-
CAISETRINSPLHF
TGTGCCATCAGTGAGACACGAATTAATTCACCCCTCCACTTT
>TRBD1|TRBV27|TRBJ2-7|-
CASSSGQGTPGYEQYF
TGTGCCAGCAGTTCAGGACAGGGGACCCCCGGCTACGAGCAGTACTTC
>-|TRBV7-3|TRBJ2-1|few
CASSRSGRGAYNEQFF
TGTGCCAGCAGCAGATCCGGGAGAGGAGCCTACAATGAGCAGTTCTTC
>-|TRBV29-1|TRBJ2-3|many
CSVRRSGTDTQYF
TGCAGCGTCAGGCGTTCTGGCACAGATACGCAGTATTTT
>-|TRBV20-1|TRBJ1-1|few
CSARDRGLKISAFF
TGCAGTGCTAGAGATCGCGGCCTGAAGATATCAGCTTTCTTT
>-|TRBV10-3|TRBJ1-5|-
CAISREAVNQPQHF
TGTGCCATCAGCCGGGAGGCGGTCAATCAGCCCCAGCATTTT
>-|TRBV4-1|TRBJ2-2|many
CASSQRGGRTADTGELFF
TGCGCCAGCAGCCAAAGGGGCGGCAGGACAGCTGATACCGGGGAGCTGTTTTTT
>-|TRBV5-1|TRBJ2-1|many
CASSLASHNEQFF
TGCGCCAGCAGCTTGGCGTCGCACAATGAGCAGTTCTTC
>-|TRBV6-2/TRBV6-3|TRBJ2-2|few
CASSRGDANTGELFF
TGTGCCAGCAGCCGGGGAGACGCGAACACCGGGGAGCTGTTTTTT
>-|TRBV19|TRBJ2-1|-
CASSIAIGGVFHNEQFF
TGTGCCAGTAGTATCGCAATTGGGGGAGTCTTCCACAATGAGCAGTTCTTC
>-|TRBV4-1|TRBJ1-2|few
CASSQPRDRVGYGYTF
TGCGCCAGCAGCCAACCCAGGGATAGGGTTGGATATGGCTACACCTTC
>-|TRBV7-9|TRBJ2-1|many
CASSRSYEEQFF
TGTGCCAGCAGTCGGAGTTATGAAGAGCAGTTCTTC
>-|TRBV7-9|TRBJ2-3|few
CATLGGGTDTQYF
TGTGCCACCTTGGGGGGTGGTACAGATACGCAGTATTTT
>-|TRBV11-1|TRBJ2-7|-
CASRAYGQLGEQYF
TGTGCCAGCAGAGCTTATGGACAGCTGGGCGAGCAGTACTTC
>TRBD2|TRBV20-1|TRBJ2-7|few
CSATSGTSGIYEQYF
TGCAGTGCCACGTCCGGGACTAGCGGGATTTACGAGCAGTACTTC
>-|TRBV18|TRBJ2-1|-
CASSPLAAFNEQFF
TGTGCCAGCTCACCACTGGCGGCATTCAATGAGCAGTTCTTC
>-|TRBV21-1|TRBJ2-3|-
CASSKEENFGADTQYF
TGTGCCAGCAGCAAAGAAGAAAACTTCGGGGCAGATACGCAGTATTTT
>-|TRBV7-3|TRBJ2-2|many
CASSLDPRPGELFF
TGTGCCAGCAGCCTAGACCCCAGGCCCGGGGAGCTGTTTTTT
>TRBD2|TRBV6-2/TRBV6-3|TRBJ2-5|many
CASSYSGRETQYF
TGTGCCAGCAGTTACAGCGGGAGGGAGACCCAGTACTTC
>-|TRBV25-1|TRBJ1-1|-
CASSEYTGMNTEAFF
TGTGCCAGCAGTGAATATACAGGGATGAACACTGAAGCTTTCTTT
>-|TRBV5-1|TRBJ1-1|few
CASSLDRSMDTEAFF
TGCGCCAGCAGCTTGGACAGGTCTATGGACACTGAAGCTTTCTTT
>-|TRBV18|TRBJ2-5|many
CASCLPGEQETQYF
TGTGCCAGCTGCCTTCCCGGGGAGCAAGAGACCCAGTACTTC
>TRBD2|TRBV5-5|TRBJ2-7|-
CASSRSPGLRYEQYF
TGTGCCAGCAGCCGAAGCCCGGGACTACGCTACGAGCAGTACTTC
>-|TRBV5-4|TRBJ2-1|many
CASSLGAAYNEQFF
TGTGCCAGCAGCTTGGGCGCGGCATACAATGAGCAGTTCTTC
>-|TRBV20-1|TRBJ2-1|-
CSANQGAISYNEQFF
TGCAGTGCTAACCAGGGCGCCATCTCCTACAATGAGCAGTTCTTC
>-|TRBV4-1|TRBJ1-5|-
CASSQVTGDSNQPQHF
TGCGCCAGCAGCCAAGTCACGGGGGATAGCAATCAGCCCCAGCATTTT
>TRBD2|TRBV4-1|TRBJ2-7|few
CASSQRGLAGEGYEQYF
TGCGCCAGCAGCCAACGGGGACTAGCGGGAGAAGGCTACGAGCAGTACTTC
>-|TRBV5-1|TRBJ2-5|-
CASSLARTSRETQYF
TGCGCCAGCAGCTTGGCTAGGACTTCTCGAGAGACCCAGTACTTC